One TCR beta chain is described in this entry. This entry is derived from a study of PD-L1 blockade in urothelial cancer. Study overall: The year 2014 saw patients start atezolizumab, 1,200 mg intravenously every 3 weeks. Analyses used blood from 3 weeks (second dose) and 6 weeks after treatment start. Researchers found blood samples held a median of around 140,000 T cells.

There are 15 residues in the CDR3. The V gene end was trimmed by 5 bases and the J gene end by 0 bases; junction bases not matched to a gene: 4. Germline V gives CDR1 MNHEY, CDR2 SVGAGI. Time point meaning: peripheral blood 6 weeks after treatment start. Profiling relied on immunoSEQ multiplex PCR, and the TCRdb table lists in-frame clones only, not all of them. The sample carries around 120,000 clones, around 89% recorded once. This clonotype was sampled from a man aged 55-75 years with urothelial cancer. The input for sequencing was PBMCs, taken around atezolizumab (anti-PD-L1) treatment. The V gene is TRBV6-5, the J gene TRBJ1-1; TRBD1 matches 9 bases. The CDR3 region is CASSHRDRVNTEAFF. The CDR3 nucleotides are TGTGCCAGCAGTCACCGGGACAGGGTGAACACTGAAGCTTTCTTT.